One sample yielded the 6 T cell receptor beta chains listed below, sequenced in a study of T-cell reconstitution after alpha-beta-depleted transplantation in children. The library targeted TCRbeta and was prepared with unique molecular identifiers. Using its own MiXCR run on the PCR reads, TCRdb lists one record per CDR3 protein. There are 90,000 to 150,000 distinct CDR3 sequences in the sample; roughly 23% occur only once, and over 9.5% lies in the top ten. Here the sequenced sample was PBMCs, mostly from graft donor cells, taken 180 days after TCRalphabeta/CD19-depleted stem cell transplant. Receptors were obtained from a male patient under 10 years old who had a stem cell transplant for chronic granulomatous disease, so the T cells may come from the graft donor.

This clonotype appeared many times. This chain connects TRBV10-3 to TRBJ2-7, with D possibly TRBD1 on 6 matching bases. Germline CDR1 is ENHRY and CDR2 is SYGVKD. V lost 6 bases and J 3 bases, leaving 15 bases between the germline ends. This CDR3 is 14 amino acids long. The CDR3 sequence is CAIRSQDSIYEQYF. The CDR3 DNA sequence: TGTGCCATCAGGTCACAGGACAGCATCTACGAGCAGTACTTC.

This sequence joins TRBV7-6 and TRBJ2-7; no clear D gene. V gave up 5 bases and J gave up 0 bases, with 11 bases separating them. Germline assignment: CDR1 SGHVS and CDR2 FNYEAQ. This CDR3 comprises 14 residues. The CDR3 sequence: CASSLSESSYEQYF. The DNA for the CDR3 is TGTGCCAGCAGCCTGAGCGAATCCTCCTACGAGCAGTACTTC. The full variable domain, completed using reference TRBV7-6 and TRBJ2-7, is GAGVSQSPRYKVTKRGQDVALRCDPISGHVSLYWYRQALGQGPEFLTYFNYEAQQDKSGLPNDRFSAERPEGSISTLTIQRTEQRDSAMYRCASSLSESSYEQYFGPGTRLTVT.

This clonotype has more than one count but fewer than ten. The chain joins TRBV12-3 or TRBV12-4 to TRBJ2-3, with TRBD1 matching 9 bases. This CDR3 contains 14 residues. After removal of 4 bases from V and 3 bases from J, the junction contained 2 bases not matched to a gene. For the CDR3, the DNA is TGTGCCAGCAGTTCGACAGGGGGGACAGATACGCAGTATTTT. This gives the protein CASSSTGGTDTQYF.

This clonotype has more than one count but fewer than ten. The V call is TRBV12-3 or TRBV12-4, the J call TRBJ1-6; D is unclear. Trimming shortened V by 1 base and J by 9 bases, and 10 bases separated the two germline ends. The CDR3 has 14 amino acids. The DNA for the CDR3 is TGTGCCAGCAGTTTAGTCACCAACGGTTCACCCCTCCACTTT. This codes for CASSLVTNGSPLHF.

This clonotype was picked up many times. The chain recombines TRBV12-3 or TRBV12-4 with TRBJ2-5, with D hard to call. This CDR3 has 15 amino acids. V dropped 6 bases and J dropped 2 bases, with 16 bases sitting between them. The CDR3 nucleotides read TGTGCCAGCAGCCACGCCGCGGACCTACAAGAGACCCAGTACTTC. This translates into CASSHAADLQETQYF.

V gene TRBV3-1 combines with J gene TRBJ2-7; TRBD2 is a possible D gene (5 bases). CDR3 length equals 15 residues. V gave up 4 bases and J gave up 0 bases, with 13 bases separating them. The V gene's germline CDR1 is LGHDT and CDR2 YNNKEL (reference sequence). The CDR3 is CASSPTITNSYEQYF. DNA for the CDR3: TGTGCCAGCAGCCCGACTATAACTAACTCCTACGAGCAGTACTTC.